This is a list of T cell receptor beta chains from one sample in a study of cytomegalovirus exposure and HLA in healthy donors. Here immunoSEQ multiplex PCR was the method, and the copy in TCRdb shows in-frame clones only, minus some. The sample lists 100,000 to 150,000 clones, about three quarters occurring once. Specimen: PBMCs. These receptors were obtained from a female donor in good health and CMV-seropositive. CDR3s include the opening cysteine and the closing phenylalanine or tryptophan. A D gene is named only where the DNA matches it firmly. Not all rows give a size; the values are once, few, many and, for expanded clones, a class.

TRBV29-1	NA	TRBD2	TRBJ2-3	TGCAGCGTTGAAGATGATACGGTGGGGGGGGCAGATACGCAGTATTTT	CSVEDDTVGGADTQYF
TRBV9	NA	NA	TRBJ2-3	TGTGCCAGCACCCTAGAGGGAGCTTACACAGATACGCAGTATTTT	CASTLEGAYTDTQYF
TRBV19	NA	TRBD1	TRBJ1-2	TGTGCCAGTAGTCTTGGACAGGGGGGCGGCTACACCTTC	CASSLGQGGGYTF
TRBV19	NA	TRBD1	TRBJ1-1	TGTGCCAGTAGTCTCTCGAACAGGGGGTGGGACGAAAACACTGAAGCTTTCTTT	CASSLSNRGWDENTEAFF
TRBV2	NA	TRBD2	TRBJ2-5	TGTGCCAGCAGTGCAAGACTAGCGGGATACCAAGAGACCCAGTACTTC	CASSARLAGYQETQYF
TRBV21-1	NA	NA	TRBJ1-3	TGTGCCAGCACCCCTGCCCCCTCCCCGGGACAGGGGGCTGGAAACACCATATATTTT	CASTPAPSPGQGAGNTIYF
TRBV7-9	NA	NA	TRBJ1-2	TGTTCCAGCAGCACACCGGGGACTAACTACACCTTC	CSSSTPGTNYTF
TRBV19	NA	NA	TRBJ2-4	TGTGCCAGTAGTCTCCAAGACACCCCAGGAAACATTCAGTACTTC	CASSLQDTPGNIQYF
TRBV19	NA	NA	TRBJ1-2	TGTGCCAGTAGTAGTAGGGGCAGGGGCTATGGCTACACCTTC	CASSSRGRGYGYTF
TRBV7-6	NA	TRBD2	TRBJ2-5	TGTGCCAGCTTGACTAGCGGGGGTATTGGGACCCAGTACTTC	CASLTSGGIGTQYF
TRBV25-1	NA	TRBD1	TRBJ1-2	TGTGCCAGCAGAGCCGACAGGGGCGGTGACTATGGCTACACCTTC	CASRADRGGDYGYTF
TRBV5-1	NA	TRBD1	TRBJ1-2	TGCGCCAGCAGTAAGCGGACAGGGACCTATGGCTACACCTTC	CASSKRTGTYGYTF
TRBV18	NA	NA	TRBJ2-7	TGTGCCAGCTCACCACCGGAGGGTATAGGGATGGGAGAGCAGTACTTC	CASSPPEGIGMGEQYF
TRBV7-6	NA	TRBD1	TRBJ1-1	TGTGCCAGCAGCTTTCGACCAGGGGGTGAAGCTTTCTTT	CASSFRPGGEAFF
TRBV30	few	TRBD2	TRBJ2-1	TGTGCCTGGAGTGGTGGTAGCGGGAGGAGCTACAATGAGCAGTTCTTC	CAWSGGSGRSYNEQFF
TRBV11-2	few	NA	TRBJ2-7	TGTGCCAGCAGCTTTTCCGCCTACGAGCAGTACTTC	CASSFSAYEQYF
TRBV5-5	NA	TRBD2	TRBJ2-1	TGTGCCAGCAGCTTGGGACTAGCGGGAAATGAGCAGTTCTTC	CASSLGLAGNEQFF
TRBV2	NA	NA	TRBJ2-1	TGTGCCAGCAAGAGGGTTCTTTCGTCCTACAATGAGCAGTTCTTC	CASKRVLSSYNEQFF
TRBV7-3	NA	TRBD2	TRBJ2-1	TGTGCCAGCAGCTTATTTCAGCTAACTAGCGGGGGGGCCCCCTACAATGAGCAGTTCTTC	CASSLFQLTSGGAPYNEQFF
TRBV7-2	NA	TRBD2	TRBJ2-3	TGTGCCAGCAGCTTATTTGGCGGGGGTACGCAGTATTTT	CASSLFGGGTQYF